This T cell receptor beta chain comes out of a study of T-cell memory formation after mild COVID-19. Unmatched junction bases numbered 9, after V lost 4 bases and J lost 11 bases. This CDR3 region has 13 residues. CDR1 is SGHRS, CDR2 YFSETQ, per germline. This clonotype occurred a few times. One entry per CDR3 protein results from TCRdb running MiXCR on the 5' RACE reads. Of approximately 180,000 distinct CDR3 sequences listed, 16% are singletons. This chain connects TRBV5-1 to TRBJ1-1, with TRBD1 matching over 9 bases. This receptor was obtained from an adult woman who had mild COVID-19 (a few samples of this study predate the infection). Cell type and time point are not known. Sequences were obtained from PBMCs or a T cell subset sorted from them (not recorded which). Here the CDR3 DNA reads TGCGCCAGCAGCGCGATTACAGGGGGCGATGCTTTCTTT. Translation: CASSAITGGDAFF.